This T cell receptor beta chain was recorded in a study of blood T cell repertoires in COVID-19. About the study: There were acute and convalescent COVID-19 samples, and they came from the United States, Italy and Spain. Sources were T cells, B-cell-depleted T cells, or PBMCs; the material itself was cDNA or gDNA.

Germline CDR1 GTSNPN, CDR2 SVGIG (reference sequence). The ends lost 3 bases at V and 3 bases at J; junction bases unmatched: 16. This CDR3 spans 17 amino acids. In the study's own analysis: The authors estimated nucleated cell counts from reference gene primer amplification. Some clones are missing from TCRdb's copy, which holds only in-frame ones; the method was immunoSEQ multiplex PCR. That table furnishes V, J and clone size, whereas the DNA furnished D and trimming. Found here are some 31,000 clones, 85% of them singletons; the top ten hold about 15%. The receptor's source is a human donor with acute or convalescent COVID-19. The donor label of this sample is uncertain. Sequencing input: peripheral blood. V usage is TRBV30 and J usage is TRBJ1-2; TRBD1 aligns across 7 bases. The CDR3 nucleotides read TGTGCCTGGAGCGGACGGGTTCCGGGACAGTTTGACTATGGCTACACCTTC. As protein: CAWSGRVPGQFDYGYTF.